Shown below are 10 T cell receptor beta chains from a single sample sequenced in a study of early T cells in non-severe SARS-CoV-2 infection. From the 5' RACE reads, TCRdb called clonotypes with MiXCR, one entry per CDR3 protein. The sample shows tens of thousands of distinct CDR3 sequences, about 15% of them seen only once. The material sequenced was whole blood. The receptors stem from an adult who was a healthcare worker with PCR-confirmed SARS-CoV-2 infection or an uninfected control (not recorded which).

This clonotype was counted only a few times. CDR3 loop: CASRGVPSTGELFF. CDR3 DNA: TGTGCCAGCCGCGGCGTTCCTTCAACCGGGGAGCTGTTTTTT. This chain links TRBV7-9 with TRBJ2-2; D is unresolved. Deletions cut 8 bases from V and 5 bases from J, with 15 bases between. The CDR3 spans 14 residues. Germline V lookup: CDR1 SEHNR, CDR2 FQNEAQ (reference sequence). Together with reference TRBV7-9 and TRBJ2-2, the CDR3 gives the full variable domain: DTGVSQNPRHKITKRGQNVTFRCDPISEHNRLYWYRQTLGQGPEFLTYFQNEAQLEKSRLLSDRFSAERPKGSFSTLEIQRTEQGDSAMYLCASRGVPSTGELFFGEGSRLTVL.

This clonotype has at least ten counts. The chain recombines TRBV6-6 with TRBJ2-3, with 8 bases lining up with TRBD1. Losses at the gene ends were 0 bases for V and 4 bases for J; bases not matched to a gene: 0. Germline V gives CDR1 MNHNY, CDR2 SVGAGI (reference sequence). There are 14 residues in the CDR3. As DNA, the CDR3 is TGTGCCAGCAGTTACTCGGACAGGGCAGATACGCAGTATTTT. This encodes CASSYSDRADTQYF.

V is TRBV6-2 or TRBV6-3 and J is TRBJ2-5, with D hard to call. From germline, CDR1 is MNHEY and CDR2 SVGEGT. The CDR3 consists of 14 residues. V was cut by 6 bases and J by 6 bases, with 17 bases left in between. The CDR3 sequence is CASRPHSSGQTQYF. CDR3 coding DNA: TGTGCCAGCAGACCCCACAGTTCTGGACAGACCCAGTACTTC.

Only a few counts were recorded for this clonotype. This sequence joins TRBV2 and TRBJ1-5, with D unclear. The CDR3 spans 15 residues. Trimming took 5 bases from V and 0 from J, leaving 11 bases between them. Per the germline V gene, CDR1 is SNHLY and CDR2 is FYNNEI. CDR3 region: CASSLTGPSNQPQHF. The CDR3 DNA reads as TGTGCCAGCAGTCTAACCGGACCTAGCAATCAGCCCCAGCATTTT.

There are many counts of this clonotype. This rearrangement joins TRBV12-3 or TRBV12-4 to TRBJ2-2, with D uncertain. This CDR3 has 15 residues. Deletions cut 1 base from V and 2 bases from J, with 8 bases between. CDR3: CASSLVLPNTGELFF. The CDR3 nucleotides read TGTGCCAGCAGTTTAGTTCTACCCAACACCGGGGAGCTGTTTTTT.

V is TRBV20-1 and J is TRBJ2-1; perhaps D is TRBD1 or TRBD2 (5 bases each). Trimming took off 5 bases at V and 12 bases at J, with 14 bases between the two ends. Germline CDR1 DFQATT, CDR2 SNEGSKA (reference sequence). The CDR3 contains 11 residues. The CDR3 coding sequence is TGCAGTGCTTCCCGTGGGGGTTCGCAGTTCTTC. Protein product: CSASRGGSQFF.

This clonotype came up a few times. V usage is TRBV2 and J usage is TRBJ2-7, with D tentatively TRBD1 or TRBD2 (5 bases each). The CDR3 loop spans 12 amino acids. Germline-derived CDR1 and CDR2 are SNHLY and FYNNEI. Trimming stripped 6 bases from V and 5 bases from J, with 11 bases between. The CDR3 is CASRRGTHEQYF. The CDR3, as DNA: TGTGCCAGCAGAAGAGGGACCCACGAGCAGTACTTC.

This clonotype was observed a few times. The CDR3 DNA reads TGTGCCAGCACCAACAGGGGGCATGGCGGGGAGCTGTTTTTT. Translation gives CASTNRGHGGELFF. V and J are TRBV7-9 and TRBJ2-2, with 9 positions matching TRBD1. This CDR3 contains 14 residues. The germline CDR1 and CDR2 sequences are SEHNR and FQNEAQ (reference sequence). Germline trimming cut 7 bases from V and 7 bases from J; bases unmatched to any gene: 7.

This sequence joins TRBV27 and TRBJ2-2; tentative D call: TRBD1 (5 bases). CDR3 length: 15 amino acids. The ends were cut back, 7 bases at V and 0 bases at J, with 12 bases in the middle. Germline CDR1 reads MNHEY; CDR2 reads SMNVEV (reference sequence). CDR3 DNA: TGTGCCAGCAAGGTCGGCAGGGCGAACACCGGGGAGCTGTTTTTT. Translation gives CASKVGRANTGELFF.

The chain combines TRBV3-1 with TRBJ2-5, with D tentatively TRBD2 (6 bases). Germline CDR1 reads LGHDT; CDR2 reads YNNKEL (reference sequence). The CDR3 is 16 amino acids. V gave up 0 bases and J gave up 5 bases, with 16 bases separating them. CDR3 amino acids: CASSQEAIGGTETQYF. In nucleotides, the CDR3 is TGTGCCAGCAGCCAAGAGGCGATCGGAGGGACGGAGACCCAGTACTTC.